Following are 29 T cell receptor beta chains from one sample sequenced in a study of T cell responses to AZD1222 COVID-19 vaccine. Sequencing was performed with immunoSEQ multiplex PCR; in TCRdb, only in-frame clones are kept and a portion is missing. The sample has approximately 110,000 clones, roughly 90% seen once. The sequenced sample was peripheral blood, obtained on day 0 of AZD1222 vaccination. The receptors shown here come from an adult in good health.

The chain joins TRBV11-2 to TRBJ2-1; 7 positions agree with TRBD2. This CDR3 has 14 residues. J gave up 3 bases and V 2 bases, and 1 base lay outside the gene matches. Per the germline V gene, CDR1 is SGHAT and CDR2 is FQNNGV. Written as DNA, the CDR3 is TGTGCCAGCAGCTTACAGCGGGACTACAATGAGCAGTTCTTC. Translation gives CASSLQRDYNEQFF.

This clone was observed a handful of times. Written as DNA, the CDR3 is TGTGCCAGCAGTTCAGGGCAGGGGGTCGGCTACGAGCAGTACTTC. Protein sequence: CASSSGQGVGYEQYF. This chain links TRBV28 with TRBJ2-7; 7 nucleotides agree with TRBD1. Looked up from germline, CDR1 is MDHEN and CDR2 is SYDVKM. Losses at the gene ends were 4 bases for V and 3 bases for J; bases not matched to a gene: 9. The CDR3 extends over 15 amino acids.

V gene TRBV2 combines with J gene TRBJ2-2; D not resolved. Germline assignment: CDR1 SNHLY and CDR2 FYNNEI. The CDR3 is made up of 16 amino acids. V lost 2 bases and J lost 0, with 10 bases in between. In nucleotides, the CDR3 is TGTGCCAGCAGTGAATGGGGTCGGACGAACACCGGGGAGCTGTTTTTT. Amino acid sequence: CASSEWGRTNTGELFF.

The V gene is TRBV6-5, the J gene TRBJ1-2, with TRBD1 as a possible D gene (5 bases). Germline assignment: CDR1 MNHEY and CDR2 SVGAGI. V lost 5 bases, J lost 4 bases, and 14 bases lay in between. CDR3 length: 14 amino acids. CDR3: CASSPQHGAYGYTF. The CDR3 DNA sequence: TGTGCCAGCAGTCCCCAACATGGGGCCTATGGCTACACCTTC.

J is TRBJ2-7 and V is TRBV7-9, with TRBD1 matching over 9 bases. Germline values: CDR1 SEHNR, CDR2 FQNEAQ (reference sequence). This CDR3 region has 14 residues. V shed 5 bases and J 4 bases; nucleotides not matched to a gene: 6. CDR3 sequence: CASSHRDRVYEQYF. CDR3 DNA: TGTGCCAGCAGCCATCGGGACAGGGTGTACGAGCAGTACTTC.

The chain combines TRBV21-1 with TRBJ2-5; the DNA was not used to check the table's D call, TRBD2. TRBV21-1 is a pseudogene. The CDR3 contains 18 residues. Here the CDR3 reads CASSNGLAGTLGVETQYF. CDR3 DNA sequence: TGTGCCAGCAGCAACGGACTAGCGGGGACACTAGGGGTAGAGACCCAGTACTTC.

This clone was found once. The gene calls are TRBV19 and TRBJ2-3; unclear D gene. The length of the CDR3 is 13 residues. The germline gives CDR1 LNHDA, CDR2 SQIVND (reference sequence). Trimming removed 3 bases from V and 0 bases from J, with 4 bases in between. CDR3 nucleotide sequence: TGTGCCAGTAGTATTGGCAGCACAGATACGCAGTATTTT. Amino acid sequence: CASSIGSTDTQYF.

This sequence joins TRBV15 and TRBJ1-2; TRBD1 might be the D (6 bases). The length of the CDR3 is 15 residues. Trimming left V 1 base short and J 7 bases short, with 16 bases between. The germline V gene encodes CDR1 LNHNV and CDR2 YYDKDF (reference sequence). The CDR3 protein is CATSRVEGGKVGYTF. DNA of the CDR3: TGTGCCACCAGCAGAGTGGAGGGGGGGAAGGTTGGCTACACCTTC.

V and J are TRBV7-8 and TRBJ2-4, with D hard to call. V lost 1 base and J lost 3, with 10 bases in between. CDR3 length equals 15 residues. CDR1 SGHVS and CDR2 FQNEAQ come from the germline V gene. CDR3 loop: CASSLGPRGKNIQYF. For the CDR3, the DNA is TGTGCCAGCAGCTTAGGGCCCCGAGGCAAAAACATTCAGTACTTC.

The genes are TRBV7-9 and TRBJ2-1; TRBD2 matches 8 bases. Germline-derived CDR1 and CDR2 are SEHNR and FQNEAQ (reference sequence). V was pared by 3 bases and J by 3 bases, with 7 bases of the junction left unmatched. The CDR3 loop spans 16 amino acids. The chain's CDR3 is CASSLAAGVVYNEQFF. The CDR3 coding sequence is TGTGCCAGCAGCTTGGCAGCGGGAGTCGTCTACAATGAGCAGTTCTTC.

This chain joins TRBV7-6 and TRBJ2-7, with D perhaps matching TRBD1 (6 bases). Germline CDR1 SGHVS, CDR2 FNYEAQ. The CDR3 is 14 amino acids. Trimming took 5 bases from V and 2 from J, leaving 13 bases between them. Here the CDR3 reads CASSIRQAPYEQYF. As DNA, the CDR3 is TGTGCCAGCAGCATACGACAGGCCCCCTACGAGCAGTACTTC.

Note on this clone: Additional DNA sequences in this sample encode the identical CDR3. The chain is built from TRBV6-6 and TRBJ1-4, with 8 bases aligning to TRBD1. Per germline, CDR1 MNHNY and CDR2 SVGAGI (reference sequence). The CDR3 runs 13 residues. The V gene end was trimmed by 3 bases and the J gene end by 8 bases; junction bases not matched to a gene: 2. The DNA of the CDR3 is TGTGCCAGCAGTTATGGGACAGGCGAAAAACTGTTTTTT. This encodes CASSYGTGEKLFF.

The chain has TRBV2 and TRBJ2-7; 8 nucleotides agree with TRBD2. The germline CDR1 and CDR2 sequences are SNHLY and FYNNEI. After removal of 3 bases from V and 4 bases from J, the junction contained 8 bases not matched to a gene. The CDR3 contains 15 residues. CDR3 bases: TGTGCCAGCAGTGAGGCGACTAGCGCGGTATACGAGCAGTACTTC. This encodes CASSEATSAVYEQYF.

The chain has TRBV30 and TRBJ2-7; 9 positions match TRBD1. With 3 bases clipped from V and 6 bases from J, the junction kept 6 bases outside the gene matches. The CDR3 runs to 13 residues. Germline V gene sequence: CDR1 GTSNPN, CDR2 SVGIG (reference sequence). In DNA, the CDR3 is TGTGCCTGGAGCGGGGACAGGGTCAGCGAGCAGTACTTC. This gives the protein CAWSGDRVSEQYF.

The J gene is TRBJ1-1, the V gene TRBV11-2; D is undetermined. V dropped 0 bases and J dropped 7 bases, with 9 bases sitting between them. CDR3 length equals 13 residues. Germline CDR1 reads SGHAT; CDR2 reads FQNNGV. This chain's CDR3 is CASSLDTTIEAFF. CDR3 in DNA: TGTGCCAGCAGCTTAGATACAACGATTGAAGCTTTCTTT.

This chain joins TRBV24-1 and TRBJ2-5, with D maybe TRBD2 (6 bases). The CDR3 loop spans 14 amino acids. From germline, CDR1 is KGHDR and CDR2 SFDVKD. Trimming took off 5 bases at V and 4 bases at J, with 13 bases between the two ends. CDR3 in amino acids: CATSVLARRETQYF. The DNA of the CDR3 is TGTGCCACCAGTGTACTAGCCCGCAGAGAGACCCAGTACTTC.

This chain connects TRBV11-3 to TRBJ1-1, with 12 bases lining up with TRBD1. CDR1 is SGHNT and CDR2 is YENEEA in the germline V gene. CDR3 length equals 17 residues. Trimming at V came to 5 bases and at J to 0 bases, leaving 7 bases not matched to a gene. The CDR3 DNA sequence: TGTGCCAGCAGCCCTTACCGGGACAGGGGGCTGAACACTGAAGCTTTCTTT. As protein: CASSPYRDRGLNTEAFF.

V usage is TRBV18 and J usage is TRBJ2-7, with D hard to call. The length of the CDR3 is 14 residues. Per the germline V gene, CDR1 is KGHSH and CDR2 is LQKENI. V was shortened by 3 bases and J by 7 bases, with 16 bases between the two germline ends. The CDR3 nucleotides are TGTGCCAGCTCACCGCCGACACTGTACGGGGAGCAGTACTTC. The encoded protein is CASSPPTLYGEQYF.

The CDR3 reads CASSLRGANVWGYTF. In DNA form, the CDR3 reads TGTGCCAGCAGCTTGCGGGGGGCGAATGTCTGGGGCTACACCTTC. V is TRBV5-6 and J is TRBJ1-2; weak D call: TRBD1 (6 bases). CDR3 size: 15 residues. Between the trimmed V and J ends, which lost 1 base and 8 bases, there was a span of 18 bases. Germline loops: CDR1 SGHDT, CDR2 YYEEEE.

This chain connects TRBV4-1 to TRBJ2-1, with D possibly TRBD2 on 5 matching bases. V was cut by 4 bases and J by 2 bases, with 15 bases left in between. The CDR3 extends over 16 amino acids. Germline loops: CDR1 MGHRA, CDR2 YSYEKL. CDR3 protein: CASSRPLAFPYNEQFF. The CDR3 nucleotides are TGCGCCAGCAGCCGGCCCTTAGCGTTTCCCTACAATGAGCAGTTCTTC.

This sequence joins TRBV15 and TRBJ2-3; TRBD2 agrees at 8 bases. V dropped 7 bases and J dropped 2; count of bases not matched to a gene: 5. Germline V gives CDR1 LNHNV, CDR2 YYDKDF (reference sequence). This CDR3 has 14 residues. CDR3 in amino acids: CATNPSGPTDTQYF. The CDR3 nucleotides read TGTGCCACCAACCCTAGCGGGCCCACAGATACGCAGTATTTT.

V is TRBV2 and J is TRBJ2-5; unclear D gene. The CDR3 contains 12 residues. V was clipped by 6 bases and J by 7 bases, with 12 bases between them. Germline V gives CDR1 SNHLY, CDR2 FYNNEI. The CDR3: CASRRTQRTQYF. CDR3 DNA: TGTGCCAGCAGGCGGACGCAGAGGACCCAGTACTTC.

This chain joins TRBV15 and TRBJ2-1; D unresolved. The V and J ends lost 0 bases and 4 bases respectively, with 7 bases between them. This CDR3 contains 14 residues. Germline V lookup: CDR1 LNHNV, CDR2 YYDKDF (reference sequence). The CDR3 reads CATSRDSQYNEQFF. The CDR3 bases are TGTGCCACCAGCAGAGATTCCCAGTACAATGAGCAGTTCTTC.

CDR3 nucleotides: TGTGCCAGCAGCCTGGGGGCCCAAGAGACCCAGTACTTC. Residues: CASSLGAQETQYF. The chain is built from TRBV3-1 (or the pseudogene TRBV3-2) and TRBJ2-5, with D tentatively TRBD1 (6 bases). In germline, CDR1 is LGHDT, CDR2 YNNKEL (reference sequence). The V end was cut by 4 bases, the J end by 1 base, with 7 bases between. This CDR3 contains 13 residues.

This clone was seen once. The chain has TRBV19 and TRBJ2-1; 11 bases agree with TRBD1. Germline CDR1 LNHDA, CDR2 SQIVND (reference sequence). The ends lost 6 bases at V and 6 bases at J; junction bases unmatched: 7. The CDR3 runs to 15 residues. CDR3 sequence (DNA): TGTGCCAGTAGCGCCCGGGACAGGGGGGGCAATGAGCAGTTCTTC. Translated: CASSARDRGGNEQFF. The entire variable domain, with the rest obtained from reference TRBV19 and TRBJ2-1, is as follows: DGGITQSPKYLFRKEGQNVTLSCEQNLNHDAMYWYRQDPGQGLRLIYYSQIVNDFQKGDIAEGYSVSREKKESFPLTVTSAQKNPTAFYLCASSARDRGGNEQFFGPGTRLTVL.

This sequence joins TRBV18 and TRBJ1-4, with 7 bases lining up with TRBD1. V lost 2 bases, J lost 5 bases, and 8 bases stayed unmatched. CDR1 is KGHSH and CDR2 is LQKENI in the germline V gene. The CDR3 has 16 amino acids. CDR3 residues: CASSPAQGQWNEKLFF. The CDR3 DNA reads TGTGCCAGCTCACCAGCCCAGGGACAGTGGAATGAAAAACTGTTTTTT. Full variable domain (outside the CDR3, taken from reference TRBV18 and TRBJ1-4): NAGVMQNPRHLVRRRGQEARLRCSPMKGHSHVYWYRQLPEEGLKFMVYLQKENIIDESGMPKERFSAEFPKEGPSILRIQQVVRGDSAAYFCASSPAQGQWNEKLFFGSGTQLSVL.

For this clone: A much larger clone differs from this one at a single base, so this may be a read error. This sequence joins TRBV19 and TRBJ2-5, with 8 nucleotides matching TRBD2. The CDR3 spans 15 residues. The germline V gene has CDR1 LNHDA and CDR2 SQIVND (reference sequence). CDR3 region: CASSARTSSQEIQYF. The CDR3 nucleotides are TGTGCCAGTAGCGCGCGGACTAGCAGCCAAGAGATCCAGTACTTC.

As for this clone: A read error is possible here, since a much larger clone lies one base away. V and J are TRBV7-2 and TRBJ1-2; 7 nucleotides match TRBD1. The CDR3 contains 13 residues. CDR1 is SGHTA, CDR2 FQGNSA, per germline. The ends lost 5 bases at V and 2 bases at J; junction bases unmatched: 2. CDR3 sequence reads: CASSVGQNYGYTF. The CDR3 DNA follows: TGTGCCAGCAGCGTGGGACAGAACTATGGCTACACCTTC.

This clone appeared a single time. The DNA for the CDR3 is TGTGCCAGCAGCCCCGCCCACCTCCTAGGTGAAAAACTGTTTTTT. It codes for CASSPAHLLGEKLFF. The chain links TRBV6-5 to TRBJ1-4; D is undetermined. CDR1 is MNHEY and CDR2 is SVGAGI in the germline V gene. There are 15 residues in the CDR3. Trimming pared 6 bases from V and 7 bases from J, leaving 18 bases between.